This T cell receptor beta chain derives from a study of blood T cell repertoires in COVID-19. Per the germline V gene, CDR1 is MDHEN and CDR2 is SYDVKM. CDR3 length equals 15 residues. The J segment lost 9 bases and the V segment lost 7 bases, leaving 12 bases of the junction unmatched. Data came from immunoSEQ multiplex PCR; TCRdb stores just in-frame clones and leaves some out. The sample lists approximately 330,000 clones, over 80% occurring once. Sample: peripheral blood. V and J are TRBV28 and TRBJ2-1; 10 bases agree with TRBD2. The TCR sequence derives from a young man with COVID-19, enrolled during active disease. The CDR3 DNA reads TGTGCCAGCACCTCGTGGCTAGCGGGAGTGGGTGAGCAGTTCTTC. Protein product: CASTSWLAGVGEQFF.